This T cell receptor (beta chain) was sequenced for a study of blood T cell repertoires in COVID-19. On the study more broadly: PBMCs, B-cell-depleted T cells, or T cells were the source of the cDNA or gDNA that made up the material.

Original processing methods: Amplification of reference gene primers provided the estimated nucleated cell counts. TCRdb keeps only in-frame clones here, not all; method: immunoSEQ multiplex PCR. That table furnishes V, J and clone size, whereas the DNA furnished D and trimming. The data hold about 180,000 clones, with around 86% observed a single time. Sequenced: peripheral blood. This sequence was found in a woman under 40 with active or convalescent COVID-19.

Here the CDR3 DNA reads TGTGCCAGCACCCGGACAGGGGGGGCCGGGGAGCTGTTTTTT. It yields the protein CASTRTGGAGELFF. This chain joins TRBV7-4 and TRBJ2-2, with 10 positions matching TRBD1. Germline CDR1 reads SGHVT; CDR2 reads SQSDAQ. This CDR3 has 14 residues. The trim removed 7 bases at V and 6 bases at J, leaving 5 bases unmatched.